A single sample is the source of the 16 T cell receptor beta chains below, sequenced in a study of T cells in Graves' hyperthyroidism and ophthalmopathy. Amplification yielded TCR beta CDR3 regions, with RNA transcripts as the source. The study used the HTBI primer set for a first-round RT-PCR of the TCR CDR3. Via MiXCR, TCRdb re-called the multiplex PCR reads, giving one row per CDR3 protein. The table shows about 700,000 distinct CDR3 sequences, with 11% to 15% occurring only once. Material: blood. The receptor source for this set is a woman aged 18-35 years with Graves' hyperthyroidism.

This clonotype was picked up many times. The chain links TRBV10-3 to TRBJ2-1; TRBD1 aligns across 8 bases. CDR1 is ENHRY, CDR2 SYGVKD, per germline. V was clipped by 10 bases and J by 6 bases; unmatched bases: 8. The CDR3 is 13 amino acids. DNA for the CDR3: TGTGCCACGCTGACAGGGGATCTCAATGAGCAGTTCTTC. Translation gives CATLTGDLNEQFF.

This clonotype was counted at least ten times. The V and J genes are TRBV3-1 and TRBJ1-2; 10 bases map to TRBD1. V lost 3 bases to trimming and J lost 6 bases; unmatched junction nucleotides: 4. The CDR3 runs to 14 residues. Germline V CDR1 and CDR2: LGHDT, YNNKEL (reference sequence). In nucleotides, the CDR3 is TGTGCCAGCAGCCAGTTGGGACAGGGGAATGGCTACACCTTC. It encodes CASSQLGQGNGYTF.

This clonotype was found many times. The rearrangement uses TRBV6-2 or TRBV6-3 and TRBJ2-2; no definite D call. Trimming shortened V by 8 bases and J by 3 bases, and 13 bases separated the two germline ends. Germline CDR1 reads MNHEY; CDR2 reads SVGEGT. This CDR3 has 14 amino acids. The CDR3 sequence is CASSKVHDTGELFF. CDR3 in DNA: TGTGCCAGCTCAAAGGTGCATGACACCGGGGAGCTGTTTTTT.

This clonotype was picked up one time. The CDR3 reads CAIRGGQNTEAFF. CDR3 DNA sequence: TGTGCCATCAGGGGGGGACAGAACACTGAAGCTTTCTTT. This chain links TRBV2 with TRBJ1-1, with TRBD1 matching 7 bases. The CDR3 is made up of 13 amino acids. V lost 10 bases to trimming and J lost 1 base; unmatched junction nucleotides: 6. Germline V gives CDR1 SNHLY, CDR2 FYNNEI.

This clonotype came up a few times. The chain employs TRBV4-2 and TRBJ2-7; the match to TRBD2 covers 9 bases. The CDR3 spans 18 residues. The trim removed 0 bases at V and 1 base at J, leaving 10 bases unmatched. Germline CDR1 LGHNA, CDR2 YNFKEQ. The CDR3 nucleotides read TGTGCCAGCAGCCAAGAACCCCCCTCTAGCGGGAATTCCTACGAGCAGTACTTC. Translating it yields CASSQEPPSSGNSYEQYF.

This clonotype was picked up many times. This chain joins TRBV11-2 and TRBJ1-1, with D possibly being TRBD1 (6 bases). Between the trimmed V and J ends, which lost 6 bases and 3 bases, there was a span of 17 bases. Germline V gene sequence: CDR1 SGHAT, CDR2 FQNNGV. CDR3 length: 15 residues. The CDR3 sequence is CASRGTQGYHTEAFF. In DNA, the CDR3 is TGTGCCAGCAGGGGGACCCAGGGGTATCACACTGAAGCTTTCTTT.

The chain combines TRBV6-5 with TRBJ2-1; the match to TRBD2 covers 9 bases. V shed 2 bases, J shed 7 bases, and the junction held 9 bases outside the gene matches. CDR1 is MNHEY, CDR2 SVGAGI, per germline. The CDR3 totals 16 residues. CDR3 sequence reads: CASSYTAWAGGNEQFF. DNA for the CDR3: TGTGCCAGCAGTTACACCGCCTGGGCGGGAGGGAATGAGCAGTTCTTC.

This clonotype was detected a few times. The DNA of the CDR3 is TGCAGTGCTAGGGGCTACGCGAGCGACGGGGTTACTAGCACAGATACGCAGTATTTT. It translates to CSARGYASDGVTSTDTQYF. The rearrangement joins TRBV20-1 to TRBJ2-3; maybe TRBD2 (5 bases). V was shortened by 3 bases and J by 0 bases, with 25 bases between the two germline ends. The CDR3 contains 19 residues. Germline V gives CDR1 DFQATT, CDR2 SNEGSKA (reference sequence).

V and J are TRBV7-3 and TRBJ2-1; D might be TRBD2 (5 bases). The CDR3 sequence is 15 residues long. The V gene's germline CDR1 is SGHTA and CDR2 FQGTGA. Trimming left V 5 bases short and J 0 bases short, with 11 bases between. CDR3 nucleotide sequence: TGTGCCAGCAGCCCCGAGCGGAGCTCCTACAATGAGCAGTTCTTC. This codes for CASSPERSSYNEQFF.

This clonotype was counted only a few times. The rearrangement joins TRBV18 to TRBJ1-3, with 7 bases aligning to TRBD1. This CDR3 contains 17 residues. CDR1 KGHSH and CDR2 LQKENI come from the germline V gene. Germline trimming cut 4 bases from V and 0 bases from J; bases unmatched to any gene: 9. The CDR3: CASSQMTGPNSGNTIYF. DNA for the CDR3: TGTGCCAGCTCACAAATGACAGGGCCAAACTCTGGAAACACCATATATTTT.

Many counts were recorded for this clonotype. The chain joins TRBV27 to TRBJ2-1; TRBD2 is a possible D gene (6 bases). From germline, CDR1 is MNHEY and CDR2 SMNVEV (reference sequence). Trimming cost V 1 base and J 12 bases, with 22 bases left between them. The CDR3 loop spans 16 amino acids. This CDR3 is CASSLYAGTVSKGQFF. CDR3 DNA sequence: TGTGCCAGCAGTTTATATGCGGGGACTGTCTCCAAAGGGCAGTTCTTC.

The chain links TRBV3-1 to TRBJ2-6; possibly TRBD2 for D (5 bases). CDR1 and CDR2 from the germline V gene are LGHDT and YNNKEL (reference sequence). This CDR3 is 17 amino acids long. Trimming took 0 bases from V and 1 from J, leaving 10 bases between them. CDR3: CASSQDSERSGANVLTF. In DNA, the CDR3 is TGTGCCAGCAGCCAAGATAGTGAGCGGTCTGGGGCCAACGTCCTGACTTTC. The variable domain in full, with the rest retrieved from reference TRBV3-1 and TRBJ2-6, is DTAVSQTPKYLVTQMGNDKSIKCEQNLGHDTMYWYKQDSKKFLKIMFSYNNKELIINETVPNRFSPKSPDKAHLNLHINSLELGDSAVYFCASSQDSERSGANVLTFGAGSRLTVL.

The chain recombines TRBV20-1 with TRBJ1-2; 7 nucleotides agree with TRBD1. Germline CDR1 reads DFQATT; CDR2 reads SNEGSKA (reference sequence). This CDR3 contains 11 residues. V was clipped by 6 bases and J by 11 bases; unmatched bases: 9. The CDR3 DNA reads as TGCAGTGCCCTCTTGACAGGGTCGTACACCTTC. Its protein is CSALLTGSYTF.

This clonotype was recorded at least ten times. The chain couples TRBV3-1 to TRBJ2-7; 10 bases agree with TRBD2. The ends lost 0 bases at V and 2 bases at J; junction bases unmatched: 7. The CDR3 covers 17 residues. From germline, CDR1 is LGHDT and CDR2 YNNKEL (reference sequence). CDR3 nucleotides: TGTGCCAGCAGCCAAGATCTAAGGCTAGCGGGAGCCTACGAGCAGTACTTC. Its protein is CASSQDLRLAGAYEQYF.

The genes are TRBV7-9 and TRBJ1-2, with no clear D. Trimming removed 4 bases from V and 4 bases from J, with 16 bases in between. The CDR3 loop spans 15 amino acids. Per the germline V gene, CDR1 is SEHNR and CDR2 is FQNEAQ (reference sequence). The CDR3 is CASSSLRELTYGYTF. In DNA form, the CDR3 reads TGTGCCAGCAGCTCACTGCGGGAGCTTACCTATGGCTACACCTTC.

A few counts support this clonotype. The V call is TRBV7-8, the J call TRBJ2-2; D perhaps matches TRBD1 (5 bases). Germline-derived CDR1 and CDR2 are SGHVS and FQNEAQ. The V end was cut by 2 bases, the J end by 4 bases, with 17 bases between. The CDR3 sequence is 17 residues long. Here the CDR3 DNA reads TGTGCCAGCAGCTTAAGGGCGCAGGGTACGGGCACCGGGGAGCTGTTTTTT. Translating gives CASSLRAQGTGTGELFF.